This T cell receptor (beta chain) was profiled in a study of CD8 T cells in Susac syndrome. The CDR3 runs to 12 residues. Deletions cut 3 bases from V and 5 bases from J, with 8 bases between. Germline values: CDR1 SQVTM, CDR2 ANQGSEA. RNA was extracted with the RNeasy kit, and a quantity of about 0.45 to 1 ug was reverse transcribed using random hexamers. In TCRdb, the immunoSEQ multiplex PCR reads were re-called with MiXCR into one record per CDR3 protein. The repertoire holds approximately 150,000 distinct CDR3 sequences, with 85% to 95% as singletons. Material: CD4+ T cells from PBMCs. The TCR originated in a human donor with multiple sclerosis. The chain has TRBV29-1 and TRBJ2-1; D gene ambiguous. CDR3 loop: CSVDNRNNEQFF. CDR3 bases: TGCAGCGTTGATAATAGAAACAATGAGCAGTTCTTC.